The clone carrying this T cell receptor beta chain was seen a handful of times. Antigen specificity is unknown. As every portion of the isolated RNA was reverse transcribed, the sequencing read expressed TCRB transcripts. Here immunoSEQ multiplex PCR was the method, and the copy in TCRdb shows in-frame clones only, minus some. The sample lists around 140,000 clones, around 9.3% occurring once. Via the markers CD45RO/CCR7/CD25/CD127/CD95/CD27, stem cell-like memory, regulatory, central memory and naive CD4+ cells were sorted. The sample originates from a study of beta chain features in type 1 diabetes. Findings of the study overall: A definitive answer on HLA type influencing TCRB rearrangement was not reached here. Type 1 diabetes patients had moderately but significantly shorter TCRB CDR3s in all four CD4+ subsets.

V gave up 5 bases and J gave up 1 base, with 17 bases separating them. CDR3 size: 16 residues. The germline gives CDR1 SEHNR, CDR2 FQNEAQ (reference sequence). The sequenced material came from naive CD4+ T cells from blood. The gene calls are TRBV7-9 and TRBJ1-2, with D possibly TRBD1 on 5 matching bases. The source is a man between 18 and 35 years old in good health. This CDR3 is CASSGGTEGFNYGYTF. In DNA, the CDR3 is TGTGCCAGCAGCGGTGGGACGGAGGGTTTTAACTATGGCTACACCTTC.